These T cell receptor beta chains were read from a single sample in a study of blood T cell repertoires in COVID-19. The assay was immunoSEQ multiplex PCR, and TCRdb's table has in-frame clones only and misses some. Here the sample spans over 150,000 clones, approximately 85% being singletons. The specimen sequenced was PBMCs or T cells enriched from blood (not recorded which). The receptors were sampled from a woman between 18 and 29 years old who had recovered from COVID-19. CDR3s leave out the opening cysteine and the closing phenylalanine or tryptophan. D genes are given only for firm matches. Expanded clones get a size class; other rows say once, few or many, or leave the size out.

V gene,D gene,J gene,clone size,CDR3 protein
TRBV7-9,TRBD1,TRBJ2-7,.,ASSLLGQVNEQY
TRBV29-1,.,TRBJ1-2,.,SVGRKAGAYYGYT
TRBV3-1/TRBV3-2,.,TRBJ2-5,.,ASSRQQGTETQY
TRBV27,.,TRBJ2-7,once,ASSTLGGYEQY
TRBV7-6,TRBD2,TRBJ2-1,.,ASSLGASGGVPGNEQF
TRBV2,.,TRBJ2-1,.,ASRPGWLGNEQF
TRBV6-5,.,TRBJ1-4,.,ASSWGATNEKLF
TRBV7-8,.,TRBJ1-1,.,ASSPLRGNTEAF
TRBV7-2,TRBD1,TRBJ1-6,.,ASLPGTGVSPLH
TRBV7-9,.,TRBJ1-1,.,ASSNPDQGNVRVTEAF
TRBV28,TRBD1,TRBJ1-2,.,ASSSGQGRFFLVGYT
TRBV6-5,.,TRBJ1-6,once,ASSYSGAGVSPLH
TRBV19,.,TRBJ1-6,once,ASSIDLDSDSPLH
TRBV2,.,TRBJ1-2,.,ASSWDTTNYGYT
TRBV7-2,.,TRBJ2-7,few,ASSRSRAGVEQY
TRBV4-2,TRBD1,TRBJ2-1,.,ASSGGQGVSYNEQF
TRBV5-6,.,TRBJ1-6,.,ASSAYAGAESPLH
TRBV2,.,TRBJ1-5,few,ASSVEYSNQPQH
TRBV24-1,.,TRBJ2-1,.,ATSDPNNEQF
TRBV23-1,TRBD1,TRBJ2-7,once,ASNLDRDRGPRAYEQY
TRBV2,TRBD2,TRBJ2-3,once,ASSEATSGGGDTQY
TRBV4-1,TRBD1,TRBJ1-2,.,ASSSRQGNNYGYT
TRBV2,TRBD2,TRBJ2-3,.,ASEAGGYVGTDTQY